This T cell receptor (beta chain) originates from a study of control samples from healthy donors and cancer patients. Produced via immunoSEQ multiplex PCR; TCRdb's table is partial and in-frame only. The sample consists of approximately 85,000 clones, approximately 88% of them appearing once. Between the trimmed V and J ends, which lost 2 bases and 8 bases, there was a span of 10 bases. Germline V lookup: CDR1 MNHNS, CDR2 SASEGT. CDR3 size: 12 residues. Specimen: blood. The chain has TRBV6-1 and TRBJ2-7; D remains ambiguous. The receptor's source is a woman in her fifties or sixties in good health. CDR3 coding DNA: TGTGCCAGCAGTGAACTAAGGGTAAAGCAGTACTTC. Protein sequence: CASSELRVKQYF.